This T cell receptor beta chain was documented in a study of blood T cell repertoires in COVID-19. This CDR3 has 18 residues. V lost 5 bases and J 0 bases, leaving 20 bases between the germline ends. The germline V gene has CDR1 MNHNY and CDR2 SVGAGI (reference sequence). Residents of over 20 US areas, aged roughly 18 to 89 years, made up the participants. Assignments of participants to cohorts depended upon their own reported clinical history. Authors' methods: Nucleated cell number was recorded as an estimate derived from reference gene primer amplification. Data came from immunoSEQ multiplex PCR; TCRdb stores just in-frame clones and leaves some out. Clonal size and the V and J genes are those of that table, whereas D and trimming came from the DNA. The sample carries approximately 270,000 clones, just under 90% recorded once. This clone was recorded only once.

This sequence was found in a woman aged 30 to 39 with acute COVID-19. The sample taken for sequencing was PBMCs or T cells enriched from blood (not recorded which). V gene TRBV6-6 combines with J gene TRBJ1-3; unclear D gene. The CDR3 DNA reads as TGTGCCAGCAGTCCAACCGTTAATCGGGTCTACTCTGGAAACACCATATATTTT. Protein: CASSPTVNRVYSGNTIYF.